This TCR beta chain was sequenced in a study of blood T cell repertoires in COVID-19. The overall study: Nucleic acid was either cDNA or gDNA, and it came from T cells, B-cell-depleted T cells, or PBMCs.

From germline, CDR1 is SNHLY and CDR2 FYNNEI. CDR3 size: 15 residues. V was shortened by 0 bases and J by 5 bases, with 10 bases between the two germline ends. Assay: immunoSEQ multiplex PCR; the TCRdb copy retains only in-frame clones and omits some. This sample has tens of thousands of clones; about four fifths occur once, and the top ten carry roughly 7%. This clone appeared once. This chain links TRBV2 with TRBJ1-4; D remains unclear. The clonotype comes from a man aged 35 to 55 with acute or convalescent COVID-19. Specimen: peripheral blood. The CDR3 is CASSEASRGNEKLFF. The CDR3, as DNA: TGTGCCAGCAGTGAAGCCTCTCGCGGGAATGAAAAACTGTTTTTT.